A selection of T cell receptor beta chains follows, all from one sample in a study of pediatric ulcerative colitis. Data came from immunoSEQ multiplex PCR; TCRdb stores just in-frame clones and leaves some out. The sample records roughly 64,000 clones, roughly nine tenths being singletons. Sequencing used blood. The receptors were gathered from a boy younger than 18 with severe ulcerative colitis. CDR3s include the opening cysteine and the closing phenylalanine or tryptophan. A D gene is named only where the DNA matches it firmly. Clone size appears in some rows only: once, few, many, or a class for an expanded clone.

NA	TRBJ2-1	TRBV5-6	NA	CASSLVGDEQFF	TGTGCCAGCAGCTTGGTAGGAGATGAGCAGTTCTTC
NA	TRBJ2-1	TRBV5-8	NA	CASSLGGSSSEQFF	TGTGCCAGCAGCTTGGGTGGGTCTAGTTCTGAGCAGTTCTTC
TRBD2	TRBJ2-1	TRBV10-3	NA	CAISTPGLAGVEAAYNEQFF	TGTGCCATCAGTACTCCGGGACTAGCGGGAGTAGAGGCCGCTTACAATGAGCAGTTCTTC
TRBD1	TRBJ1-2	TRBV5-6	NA	CASSFSVDREKANYGYTF	TGTGCCAGCAGCTTCAGCGTGGACAGGGAGAAGGCTAACTATGGCTACACCTTC
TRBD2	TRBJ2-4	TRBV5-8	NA	CASSIGGGLAGVDKNIQYF	TGTGCCAGCAGCATTGGGGGCGGACTAGCGGGAGTCGACAAAAACATTCAGTACTTC
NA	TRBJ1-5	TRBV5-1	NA	CASSSGTANQPQHF	TGCGCCAGCAGCTCTGGGACGGCTAATCAGCCCCAGCATTTT
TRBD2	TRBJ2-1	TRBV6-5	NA	CASELAEGGNEQFF	TGTGCCAGCGAACTAGCGGAGGGAGGGAATGAGCAGTTCTTC
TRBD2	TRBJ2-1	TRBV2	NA	CASSRGLAGLGYNEQFF	TGTGCCAGCAGTAGGGGACTAGCGGGCTTGGGGTACAATGAGCAGTTCTTC
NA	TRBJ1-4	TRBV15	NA	CATSIRGTTNEKLFF	TGTGCCACCAGCATAAGGGGGACAACTAATGAAAAACTGTTTTTT
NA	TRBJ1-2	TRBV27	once	CASSPNGPAYGYTF	TGTGCCAGCAGTCCCAATGGACCTGCATATGGCTACACCTTC
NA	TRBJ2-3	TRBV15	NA	CATSDRSGGTDTQYF	TGTGCCACCAGCGACCGATCAGGGGGCACAGATACGCAGTATTTT
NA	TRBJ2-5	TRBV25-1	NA	CASSEFEGGWETQYF	TGTGCCAGCAGTGAATTTGAGGGAGGATGGGAGACCCAGTACTTC
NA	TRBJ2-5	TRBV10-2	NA	CASSDGRRVPQYF	TGCGCCAGCAGCGACGGGAGAAGGGTCCCCCAGTACTTC
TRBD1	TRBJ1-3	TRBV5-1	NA	CASSSGQGISGNTIYF	TGCGCCAGCAGCTCAGGACAGGGCATCTCTGGAAACACCATATATTTT
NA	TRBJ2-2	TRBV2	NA	CASTARGGGWTGELFF	TGTGCCAGCACCGCGAGGGGGGGCGGTTGGACCGGGGAGCTGTTTTTT
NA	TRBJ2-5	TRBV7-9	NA	CASSLDAGGKETQYF	TGTGCCAGCAGCTTAGACGCAGGGGGGAAAGAGACCCAGTACTTC
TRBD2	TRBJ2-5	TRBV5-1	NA	CASSLEGLGIQETQYF	TGCGCCAGCAGCTTGGAAGGACTAGGAATACAAGAGACCCAGTACTTC
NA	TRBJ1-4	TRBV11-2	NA	CASSLVSTNEKLFF	TGTGCCAGCAGCTTAGTTTCGACTAATGAAAAACTGTTTTTT
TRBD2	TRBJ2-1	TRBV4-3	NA	CASSQDFGGRVVEQFF	TGCGCCAGCAGCCAAGATTTTGGCGGGAGGGTGGTTGAGCAGTTCTTC
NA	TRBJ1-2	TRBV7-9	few	CASRSERDGYTF	TGTGCCAGCAGGTCCGAAAGGGATGGCTACACCTTC
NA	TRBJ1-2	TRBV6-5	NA	CASKAIRGASYGYTF	TGTGCCAGTAAGGCAATCAGGGGAGCAAGCTATGGCTACACCTTC
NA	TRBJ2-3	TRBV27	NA	CASGEGNTDTQYF	TGTGCCAGCGGCGAGGGGAACACAGATACGCAGTATTTT
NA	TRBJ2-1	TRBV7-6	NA	CASSAGSGTYNEQFF	TGTGCCAGCAGCGCGGGGAGTGGGACCTACAATGAGCAGTTCTTC
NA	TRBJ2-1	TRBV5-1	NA	CASSLEGSSSYNEQFF	TGCGCCAGCAGCTTGGAGGGCTCGAGCTCCTACAATGAGCAGTTCTTC
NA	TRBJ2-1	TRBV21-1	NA	CASSLGTGVNEQFF	TGTGCCAGCAGTTTGGGGACAGGGGTCAATGAGCAGTTCTTC
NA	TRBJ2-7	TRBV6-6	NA	CASSYSEGPNSEQYF	TGTGCCAGCAGTTACTCGGAGGGGCCTAACTCCGAGCAGTACTTC
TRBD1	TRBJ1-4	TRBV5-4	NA	CASSLRTGTNEKLFF	TGTGCCAGCAGCTTGAGGACAGGGACTAATGAAAAACTGTTTTTT
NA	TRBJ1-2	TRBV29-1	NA	CSVEVGGYGYTF	TGCAGCGTTGAAGTAGGGGGCTATGGCTACACCTTC
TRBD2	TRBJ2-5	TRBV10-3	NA	CAISWAGEETQYF	TGTGCCATCAGTTGGGCGGGAGAGGAGACCCAGTACTTC
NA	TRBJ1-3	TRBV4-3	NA	CASSQDRKTSGNTIYF	TGCGCCAGCAGCCAAGACCGAAAAACCTCTGGAAACACCATATATTTT
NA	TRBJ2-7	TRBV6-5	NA	CASRALTYYEQYF	TGTGCCAGCAGGGCCCTGACGTACTACGAGCAGTACTTC
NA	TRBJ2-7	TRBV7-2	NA	CASSPGVGTYEQYF	TGTGCCAGCAGCCCGGGAGTGGGGACCTACGAGCAGTACTTC
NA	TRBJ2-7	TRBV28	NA	CASSLLGQFLYEQYF	TGTGCCAGCAGTTTGTTAGGGCAGTTTCTCTACGAGCAGTACTTC
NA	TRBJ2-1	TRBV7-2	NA	CASSTDANYNEQFF	TGTGCCAGCAGCACGGACGCCAACTACAATGAGCAGTTCTTC
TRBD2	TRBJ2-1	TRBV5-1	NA	CASSLGGRDEQFF	TGCGCCAGCAGCCTAGGAGGGAGGGATGAGCAGTTCTTC
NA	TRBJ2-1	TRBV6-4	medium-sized	CASSAGMRIDEQFF	TGTGCCAGCAGTGCCGGGATGAGGATCGATGAGCAGTTCTTC
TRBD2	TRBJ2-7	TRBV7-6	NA	CASSPTSGSNYYEQYF	TGTGCCAGCAGCCCCACTAGCGGGAGTAATTACTACGAGCAGTACTTC
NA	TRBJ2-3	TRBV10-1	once	CASSAGWGRGSTDTQYF	TGCGCCAGCAGTGCCGGCTGGGGGAGAGGTAGCACAGATACGCAGTATTTT
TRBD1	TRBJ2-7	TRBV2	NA	CASIDRASYEQYF	TGTGCCAGCATAGACAGGGCCTCCTACGAGCAGTACTTC
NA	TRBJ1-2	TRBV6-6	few	CASSYSLGLDGYTF	TGTGCCAGCAGTTACTCGCTGGGGCTCGACGGCTACACCTTC
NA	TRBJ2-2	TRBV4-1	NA	CASSQESSGELFF	TGCGCCAGCAGCCAAGAATCCTCCGGGGAGCTGTTTTTT
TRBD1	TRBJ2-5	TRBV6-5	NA	CASGYGRDSQETQYF	TGTGCCAGCGGATACGGCAGGGACAGCCAAGAGACCCAGTACTTC
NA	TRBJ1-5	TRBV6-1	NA	CASSEGQPQHF	TGTGCCAGCAGTGAAGGTCAGCCCCAGCATTTT
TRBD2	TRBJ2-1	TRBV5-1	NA	CASSHGTSSYNEQFF	TGCGCCAGCAGCCACGGGACTAGCTCCTACAATGAGCAGTTCTTC
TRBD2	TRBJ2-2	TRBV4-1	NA	CASSQDFSGRAYPGELFF	TGCGCCAGCAGCCAAGACTTCAGCGGGAGGGCCTATCCCGGGGAGCTGTTTTTT
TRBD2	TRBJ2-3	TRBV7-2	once	CASSGTGTRSTDTQYF	TGTGCCAGCAGCGGAACCGGGACTAGAAGCACAGATACGCAGTATTTT
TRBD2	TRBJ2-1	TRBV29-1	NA	CSVDSGEGRNEQFF	TGCAGCGTTGATTCGGGGGAGGGCCGGAATGAGCAGTTCTTC
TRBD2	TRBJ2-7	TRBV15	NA	CATSRDQPAGGNSYEQYF	TGTGCCACCAGCAGAGATCAACCAGCGGGAGGTAACTCCTACGAGCAGTACTTC
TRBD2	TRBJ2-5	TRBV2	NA	CASSPSGSGETQYF	TGTGCCAGCAGCCCTAGCGGGAGTGGAGAGACCCAGTACTTC
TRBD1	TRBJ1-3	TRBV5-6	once	CASSLETGGSGNTIYF	TGTGCCAGCAGCTTGGAGACAGGGGGTAGTGGAAACACCATATATTTT
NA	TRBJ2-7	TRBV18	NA	CASSSRGRNDEQYF	TGTGCCAGCTCATCCAGGGGCAGGAACGACGAGCAGTACTTC
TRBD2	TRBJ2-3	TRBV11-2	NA	CASTIKLAGGPMTDTQYF	TGTGCCAGCACCATAAAACTAGCGGGAGGGCCAATGACAGATACGCAGTATTTT
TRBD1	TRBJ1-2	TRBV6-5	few	CASSYLGTGTGHGYTF	TGTGCCAGCAGTTACCTCGGGACAGGGACCGGCCATGGCTACACCTTC
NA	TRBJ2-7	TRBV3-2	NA	CASSPEAF	TGTGCCAGCAGCCCCGAAGCCTTC